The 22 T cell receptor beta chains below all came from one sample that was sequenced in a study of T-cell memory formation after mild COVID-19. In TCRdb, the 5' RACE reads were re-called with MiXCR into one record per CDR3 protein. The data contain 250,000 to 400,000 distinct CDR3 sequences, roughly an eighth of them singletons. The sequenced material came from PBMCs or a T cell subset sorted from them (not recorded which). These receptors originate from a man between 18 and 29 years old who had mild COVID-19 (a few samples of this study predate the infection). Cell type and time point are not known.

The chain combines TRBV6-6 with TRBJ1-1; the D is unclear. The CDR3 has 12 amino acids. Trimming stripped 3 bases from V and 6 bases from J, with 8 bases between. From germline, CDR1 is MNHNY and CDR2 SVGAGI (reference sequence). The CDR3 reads CASSYPQSEAFF. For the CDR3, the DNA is TGTGCCAGCAGTTATCCACAGTCTGAAGCTTTCTTT.

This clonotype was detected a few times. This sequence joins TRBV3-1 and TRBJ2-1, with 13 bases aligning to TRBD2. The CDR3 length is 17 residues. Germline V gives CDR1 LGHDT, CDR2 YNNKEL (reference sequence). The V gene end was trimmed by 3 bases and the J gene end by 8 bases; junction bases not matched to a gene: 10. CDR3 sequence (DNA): TGTGCCAGCAGCCATGATACTAGCGGGGGGGCCGTCGATGAGCAGTTCTTC. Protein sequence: CASSHDTSGGAVDEQFF.

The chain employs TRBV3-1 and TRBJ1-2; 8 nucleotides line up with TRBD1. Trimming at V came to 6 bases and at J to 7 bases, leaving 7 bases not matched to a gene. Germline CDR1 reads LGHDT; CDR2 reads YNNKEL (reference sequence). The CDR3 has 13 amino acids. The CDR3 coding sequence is TGTGCCAGCAGTCTACAGGGGGAGGGTGGCTACACCTTC. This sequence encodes CASSLQGEGGYTF. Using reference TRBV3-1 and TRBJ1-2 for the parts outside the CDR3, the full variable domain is DTAVSQTPKYLVTQMGNDKSIKCEQNLGHDTMYWYKQDSKKFLKIMFSYNNKELIINETVPNRFSPKSPDKAHLNLHINSLELGDSAVYFCASSLQGEGGYTFGSGTRLTVV.

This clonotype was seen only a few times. The CDR3 region is CSARDGRAENNSPLHF. The DNA for the CDR3 is TGCAGTGCTAGAGATGGCCGGGCGGAGAATAATTCACCCCTCCACTTT. The chain combines TRBV20-1 with TRBJ1-6; D not certain. The CDR3 length is 16 residues. V dropped 0 bases and J dropped 5 bases, with 14 bases sitting between them. Germline V lookup: CDR1 DFQATT, CDR2 SNEGSKA (reference sequence).

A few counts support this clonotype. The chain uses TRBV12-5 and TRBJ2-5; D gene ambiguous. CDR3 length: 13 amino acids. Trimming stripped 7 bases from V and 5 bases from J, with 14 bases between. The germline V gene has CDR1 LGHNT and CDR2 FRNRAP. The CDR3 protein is CASALGPAETQYF. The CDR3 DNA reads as TGTGCTAGTGCCCTAGGGCCAGCGGAGACCCAGTACTTC.

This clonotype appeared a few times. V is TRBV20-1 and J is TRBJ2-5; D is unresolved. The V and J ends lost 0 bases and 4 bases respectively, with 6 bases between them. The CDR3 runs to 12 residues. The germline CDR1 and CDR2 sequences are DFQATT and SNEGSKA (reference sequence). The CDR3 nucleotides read TGCAGTGCTAGAGATCTCCCAGAGACCCAGTACTTC. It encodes CSARDLPETQYF.

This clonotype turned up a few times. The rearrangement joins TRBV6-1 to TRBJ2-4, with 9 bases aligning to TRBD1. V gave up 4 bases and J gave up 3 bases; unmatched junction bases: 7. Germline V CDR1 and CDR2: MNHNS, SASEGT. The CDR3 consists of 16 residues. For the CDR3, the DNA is TGTGCCAGCAGTGTCGGGACAGGGTGGGTCAAAAACATTCAGTACTTC. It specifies CASSVGTGWVKNIQYF.

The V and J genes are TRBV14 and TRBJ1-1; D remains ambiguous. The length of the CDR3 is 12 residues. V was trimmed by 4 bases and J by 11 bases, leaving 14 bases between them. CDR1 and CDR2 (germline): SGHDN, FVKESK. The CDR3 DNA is TGTGCCAGCAGCCGGGAGGACCTGGGCGCTTTCTTT. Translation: CASSREDLGAFF.

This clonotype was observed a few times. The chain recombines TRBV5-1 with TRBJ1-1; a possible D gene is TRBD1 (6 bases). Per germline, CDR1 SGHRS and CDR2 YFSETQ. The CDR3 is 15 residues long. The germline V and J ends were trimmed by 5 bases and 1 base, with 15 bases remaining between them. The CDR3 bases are TGCGCCAGCAGTTGGACAGCAGGGGCGAACACTGAAGCTTTCTTT. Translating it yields CASSWTAGANTEAFF.

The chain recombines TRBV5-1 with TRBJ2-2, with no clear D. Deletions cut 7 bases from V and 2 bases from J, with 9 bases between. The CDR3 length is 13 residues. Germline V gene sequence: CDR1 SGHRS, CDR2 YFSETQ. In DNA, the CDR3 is TGCGCCAGCTCTGCCCTCAACACCGGGGAGCTGTTTTTT. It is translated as CASSALNTGELFF.

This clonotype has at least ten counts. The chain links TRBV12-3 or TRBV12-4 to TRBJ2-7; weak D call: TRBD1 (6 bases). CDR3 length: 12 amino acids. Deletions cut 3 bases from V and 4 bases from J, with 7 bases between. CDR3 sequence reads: CASSFQGYEQYF. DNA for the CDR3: TGTGCCAGCAGTTTCCAGGGGTACGAGCAGTACTTC.

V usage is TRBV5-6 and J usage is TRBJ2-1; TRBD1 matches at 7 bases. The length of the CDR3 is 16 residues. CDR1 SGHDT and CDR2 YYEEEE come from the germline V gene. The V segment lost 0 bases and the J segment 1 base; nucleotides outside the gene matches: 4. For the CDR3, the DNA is TGTGCCAGCAGCTTGGCCGCGACAGGGTCCTACAATGAGCAGTTCTTC. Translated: CASSLAATGSYNEQFF. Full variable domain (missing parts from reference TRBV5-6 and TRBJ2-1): DAGVTQSPTHLIKTRGQQVTLRCSPKSGHDTVSWYQQALGQGPQFIFQYYEEEERQRGNFPDRFSGHQFPNYSSELNVNALLLGDSALYLCASSLAATGSYNEQFFGPGTRLTVL.

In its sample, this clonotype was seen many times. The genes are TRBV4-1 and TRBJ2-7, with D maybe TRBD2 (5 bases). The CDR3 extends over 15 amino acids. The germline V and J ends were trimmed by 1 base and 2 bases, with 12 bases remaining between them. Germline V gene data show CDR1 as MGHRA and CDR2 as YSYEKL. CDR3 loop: CASSQGNGKPYEQYF. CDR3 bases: TGCGCCAGCAGCCAAGGAAACGGGAAGCCCTACGAGCAGTACTTC.

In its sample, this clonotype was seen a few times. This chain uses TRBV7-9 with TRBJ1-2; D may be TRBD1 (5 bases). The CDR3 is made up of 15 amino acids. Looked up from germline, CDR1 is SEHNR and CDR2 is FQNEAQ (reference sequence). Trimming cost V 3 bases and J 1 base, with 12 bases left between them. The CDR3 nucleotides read TGTGCCAGCAGCTTCGCTGGGGCTCTTAACTATGGCTACACCTTC. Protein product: CASSFAGALNYGYTF.

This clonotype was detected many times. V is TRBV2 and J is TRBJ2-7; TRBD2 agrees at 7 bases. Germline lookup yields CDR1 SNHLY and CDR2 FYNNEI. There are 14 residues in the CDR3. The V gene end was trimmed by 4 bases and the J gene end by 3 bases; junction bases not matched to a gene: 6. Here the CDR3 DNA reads TGTGCCAGCAGTGGAGGGCTAGCGGACTACGAGCAGTACGTC. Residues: CASSGGLADYEQYV.

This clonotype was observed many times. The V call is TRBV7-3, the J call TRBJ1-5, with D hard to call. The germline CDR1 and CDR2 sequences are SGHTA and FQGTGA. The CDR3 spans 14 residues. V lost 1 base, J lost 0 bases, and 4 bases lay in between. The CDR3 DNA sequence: TGTGCCAGCAGCTTAATGGGTAGCAATCAGCCCCAGCATTTT. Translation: CASSLMGSNQPQHF.

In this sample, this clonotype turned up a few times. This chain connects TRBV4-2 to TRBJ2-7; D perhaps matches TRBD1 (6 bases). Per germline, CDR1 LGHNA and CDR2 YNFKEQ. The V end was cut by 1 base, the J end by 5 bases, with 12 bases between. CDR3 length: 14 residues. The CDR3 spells CASSQVTGIDEQYF. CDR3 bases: TGTGCCAGCAGCCAAGTCACAGGGATCGACGAGCAGTACTTC.

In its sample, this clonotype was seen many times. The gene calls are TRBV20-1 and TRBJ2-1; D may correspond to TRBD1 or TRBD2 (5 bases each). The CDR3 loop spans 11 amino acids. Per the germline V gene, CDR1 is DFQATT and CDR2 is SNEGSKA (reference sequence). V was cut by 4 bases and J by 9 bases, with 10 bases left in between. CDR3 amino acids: CSATGTVEQFF. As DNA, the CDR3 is TGCAGTGCTACAGGGACCGTTGAGCAGTTCTTC.

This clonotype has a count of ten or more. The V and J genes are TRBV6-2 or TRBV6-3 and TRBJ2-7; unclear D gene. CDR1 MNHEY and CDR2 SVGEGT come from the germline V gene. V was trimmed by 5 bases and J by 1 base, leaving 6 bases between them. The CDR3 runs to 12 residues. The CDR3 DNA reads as TGTGCCAGCAGTGAAAGTTCCTACGAGCAGTACTTC. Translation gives CASSESSYEQYF.

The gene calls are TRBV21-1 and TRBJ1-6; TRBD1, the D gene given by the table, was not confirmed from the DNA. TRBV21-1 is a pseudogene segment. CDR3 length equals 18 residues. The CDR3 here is CASSSGTAISSYNSPLHF. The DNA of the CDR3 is TGTGCCAGCAGCTCCGGGACAGCTATTAGCTCCTATAATTCACCCCTCCACTTT.

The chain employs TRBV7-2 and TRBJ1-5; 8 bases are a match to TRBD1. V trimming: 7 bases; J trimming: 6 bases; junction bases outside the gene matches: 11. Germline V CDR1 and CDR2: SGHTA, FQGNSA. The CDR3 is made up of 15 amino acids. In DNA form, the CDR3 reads TGTGCCAGCAACCCAAGGACAGGGCCAGGTCAGCCCCAGCATTTT. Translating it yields CASNPRTGPGQPQHF.

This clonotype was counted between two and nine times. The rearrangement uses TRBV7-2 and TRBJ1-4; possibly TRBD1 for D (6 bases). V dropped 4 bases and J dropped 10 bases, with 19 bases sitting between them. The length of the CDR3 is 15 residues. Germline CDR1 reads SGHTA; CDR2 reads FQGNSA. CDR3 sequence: CASSSFWAGEGKLFF. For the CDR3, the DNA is TGTGCCAGCAGCTCTTTTTGGGCAGGGGAGGGAAAACTGTTTTTT.